The rows below give T cell receptor beta chains drawn from one sample of a study of cytomegalovirus exposure and HLA in healthy donors. Assay used: immunoSEQ multiplex PCR; TCRdb lists only in-frame clones, some missing. The sample lists about 35,000 clones; roughly 82% were seen once. Sequencing was carried out using PBMCs. The receptor set was obtained from a woman aged 18-29 years in good health and CMV-seronegative. The CDR3 runs from the conserved cysteine through the conserved F or W. The D gene is left open where the match is weak. Clone sizes are given selectively: once, few, many, or a class where the clone is expanded.

J,D,size,V,DNA,CDR3
TRBJ2-1,.,.,TRBV7-3,TGTGCCAGCAGCTTCAGGGGCGAAGCCTACAATGAGCAGTTCTTC,CASSFRGEAYNEQFF
TRBJ2-5,TRBD2,few,TRBV18,TGTGCCAGCTCTTCCCTAGCGGGAGGGCTGGAGACCCAGTACTTC,CASSSLAGGLETQYF
TRBJ1-3,TRBD1,.,TRBV11-2,TGTGCCAGCAGCCGACAGGGATCTGGAAACACCATATATTTT,CASSRQGSGNTIYF
TRBJ2-2,.,.,TRBV5-4,TGTGCCAGCAGCTTGGAGGTTAGCCTCACCGGGGAGCTGTTTTTT,CASSLEVSLTGELFF
TRBJ1-2,.,.,TRBV7-9,TGTGCCAGCAGCGATTGGACAGATAACTATGGCTACCCCTTC,CASSDWTDNYGYPF
TRBJ2-1,.,.,TRBV5-4,TGTGCCAGCAGCTTGAAAGGGGAGGCCTACAATGAGCAGTTCTTC,CASSLKGEAYNEQFF
TRBJ1-1,.,.,TRBV6-5,TGTGCCACCTCGCCCGGATCTGGGGCTTCGACTGAAGCTTTCTTT,CATSPGSGASTEAFF
TRBJ2-7,.,.,TRBV6-5,TGTGCCAGCAGTTACGGGCGGGACAGCTCCTACGAGCAGTACTTC,CASSYGRDSSYEQYF
TRBJ1-4,.,.,TRBV9,TGTGCCAGCAGCGTAGAAGCCGGGAGATCTAATGAAAAACTGTTTTTT,CASSVEAGRSNEKLFF
TRBJ2-7,TRBD1,.,TRBV10-3,TGTGCCATCAGTGTTCGTGACAGGGAATCCGAGCAGTACTTC,CAISVRDRESEQYF
TRBJ2-3,TRBD1,few,TRBV5-1,TGCGCCAGCAGCTTGGTCACAGGGGGCACAGATACGCAGTATTTT,CASSLVTGGTDTQYF
TRBJ1-2,TRBD1,.,TRBV2,TGTGCCAGCAGGGATAGTGGGACAGTCATGGCTGGCTACCCCTTC,CASRDSGTVMAGYPF
TRBJ2-1,TRBD2,.,TRBV11-2,TGTGCCAGCAGCCCTCCGGGGGGGCCTTTGGAGCAGTTCTTC,CASSPPGGPLEQFF
TRBJ1-2,.,.,TRBV19,TGTGCCAGTAGTCCCCGGGAGATATATGGCTACACCTTC,CASSPREIYGYTF
TRBJ2-5,.,.,TRBV11-2,TGTGCCAGCAGCTTAGATCAAGCGGTGAAGACCCAGTACTTC,CASSLDQAVKTQYF
TRBJ1-2,.,.,TRBV5-1,TGCGCCAGCAGCTTGTCAGGGGATAACTATGGCTACACCTTC,CASSLSGDNYGYTF
TRBJ2-1,.,.,TRBV19,TGTGCCAGTAGTGGACAGCCTCCGCCCTCGCAGTTCTTC,CASSGQPPPSQFF
TRBJ2-7,TRBD1,few,TRBV18,TGTGCCAGCTCACCCGACAGGGACCACGAGCAGTACTTC,CASSPDRDHEQYF
TRBJ1-1,TRBD1,.,TRBV28,TGTGCCAGCAGTCAAAACAGGGGGCTTGTAACTTTCTTT,CASSQNRGLVTFF
TRBJ2-1,TRBD2,.,TRBV27,TGTGCCAGCAGTTTAAGGCTAGCGGGAGGCTACAATGAGCAGTTCTTC,CASSLRLAGGYNEQFF
TRBJ2-3,TRBD1,few,TRBV15,TGTGCCACCAGCAGAACGACAGGGGGCACAGATACGCAGTATTTT,CATSRTTGGTDTQYF
TRBJ2-1,TRBD2,.,TRBV11-2,TGTGCCAGCAGCCTTATCGGACTAGCGGCATACAATGAGCAGTTCTTC,CASSLIGLAAYNEQFF
TRBJ2-7,.,few,TRBV2,TGTGCCAGCAGGCCGGGGACCTACGAGCAGTACTTC,CASRPGTYEQYF
TRBJ1-2,.,.,TRBV19,TGTGCCAGTAGGGGGCCAGCCGATCACTATGGCTACACCTTC,CASRGPADHYGYTF
TRBJ2-7,TRBD2,once,TRBV19,TGTGCCAGTAGCGGACTAGCGGGGGACTACGAGCAGTACTTC,CASSGLAGDYEQYF
TRBJ2-7,.,.,TRBV29-1,TGCAGCGTTGGTGAGACAGGCTCCTACGAGCAGTACTTC,CSVGETGSYEQYF
TRBJ2-5,TRBD1,.,TRBV14,TGTGCCAGCAGCCATATCCGGGACAGGCAAGAGACCCAGTACTTC,CASSHIRDRQETQYF
TRBJ2-7,TRBD2,.,TRBV7-7,TGTGCCAGCAGTGCGGGGGTCGATGACGAGCAGTACTTC,CASSAGVDDEQYF
TRBJ1-2,TRBD1,.,TRBV2,TGTGCCAGCAGTGACGTTGGGACAGGGGTTTATGGCTACCCCTTC,CASSDVGTGVYGYPF